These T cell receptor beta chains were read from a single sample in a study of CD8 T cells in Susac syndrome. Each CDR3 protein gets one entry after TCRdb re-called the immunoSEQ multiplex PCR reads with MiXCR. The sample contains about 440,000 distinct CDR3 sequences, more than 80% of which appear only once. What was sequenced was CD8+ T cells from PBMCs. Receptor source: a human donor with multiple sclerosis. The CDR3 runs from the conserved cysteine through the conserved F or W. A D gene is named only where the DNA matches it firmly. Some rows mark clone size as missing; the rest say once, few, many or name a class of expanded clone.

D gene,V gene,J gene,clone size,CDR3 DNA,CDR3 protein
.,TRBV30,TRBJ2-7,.,TGTGCCTGGAGTTATCAGGGAGACGAGCAGTACTTC,CAWSYQGDEQYF
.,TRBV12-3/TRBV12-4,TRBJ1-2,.,TGTGCCAGCAGCCGTCACCGAGGGAAGGACTATGGCTACACCTTC,CASSRHRGKDYGYTF
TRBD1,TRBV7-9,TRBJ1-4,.,TGTGCCAGCAGCTCCCCGGGACAGGGGTATGAAAAACTGTTTTTT,CASSSPGQGYEKLFF
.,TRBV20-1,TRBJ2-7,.,TGCAGTGCTAGGCCCCTCAATCAGGTCACTTCCTACGAGCAGTACTTC,CSARPLNQVTSYEQYF
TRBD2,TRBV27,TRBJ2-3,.,TGTGCCAGCAGTGCCAGACGTGGGACTAGGCCCGGAAGCACAGATACGCAGTATTTT,CASSARRGTRPGSTDTQYF
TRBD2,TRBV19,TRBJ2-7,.,TGTGCCAGTAGGATATCTAGCGGCAGCTCCTACGAGCAGTACTTC,CASRISSGSSYEQYF
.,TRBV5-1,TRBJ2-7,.,TGCGCCAGCAGCTTGGGGGCAGGGGAAGACTCCTACGAGCAGTACTTC,CASSLGAGEDSYEQYF
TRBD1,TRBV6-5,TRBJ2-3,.,TGTGCCAGCAGTTCTCTGACAGGGGCTGGAGATACGCAGTATTTT,CASSSLTGAGDTQYF
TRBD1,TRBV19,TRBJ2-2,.,TGTGCCAGTAGTGAACAGGGGACCGGGGAGCTGTTTTTT,CASSEQGTGELFF
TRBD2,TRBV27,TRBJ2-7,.,TGTGCCACCCATGGAGCGGGGGGGAAGACCTACGAGCAGTACTTC,CATHGAGGKTYEQYF
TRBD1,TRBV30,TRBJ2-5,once,TGTGCCTGGACACAGGGGACCGTCCTACAAGAGACCCAGTACTTC,CAWTQGTVLQETQYF
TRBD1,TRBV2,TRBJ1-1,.,TGTGCCGCTACAGGGGGAGACAACACTGAAGCTTTCTTT,CAATGGDNTEAFF
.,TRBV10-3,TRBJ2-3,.,TGTGCCATCAGTGAGCGGGGGACACTCAGCACAGATACGCAGTATTTT,CAISERGTLSTDTQYF
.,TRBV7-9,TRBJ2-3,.,TGTGCCAGCAGCTTTTTAACAGGCGGTACGCAGTATTTT,CASSFLTGGTQYF
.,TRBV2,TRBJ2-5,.,TGTGCCAGCAGGCAGGAGACCCAGTACTTC,CASRQETQYF
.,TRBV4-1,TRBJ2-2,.,TGCGCCAGCAGCCAAGATGAAGGGGGTGGCACCGGGGAGCTGTTTTTT,CASSQDEGGGTGELFF